This T cell receptor beta chain was recorded in a study of vaccination and CD4 T cells after COVID-19. Germline lookup yields CDR1 MNHEY and CDR2 SMNVEV (reference sequence). CDR3 size: 14 residues. V lost 0 bases, J lost 3 bases, and 8 bases lay in between. This clonotype came up a few times. Its antigen remains unknown. Treatment here: roughly 10-day PBMC culture with coronavirus spike peptide pools or control peptides (ViraFEST assay). Researchers used the Oncomine TCR Beta short-read assay to sequence DNA from cultured CD4+ T cells. Researchers extracted genomic DNA from CD4+ T cells that had been cultured. Each CDR3 protein gets one entry after TCRdb re-called the PCR reads with MiXCR. The sample has approximately 12,000 distinct CDR3 sequences, over 50% seen once. Whole-study results and caveats: For convalescent patients, 304 of the 307 vaccine-specific clones analyzed were classified as spike mono-reactive.

V and J are TRBV27 and TRBJ1-1; D uncertain. The sequenced sample consisted of CD4+ T cells from blood, cultured in vitro. The receptor was isolated from a human donor who had recovered from COVID-19. The CDR3 coding sequence is TGTGCCAGCAGTTTATCGGCCCAGCACACTGAAGCTTTCTTT. This sequence encodes CASSLSAQHTEAFF.